This TCR beta chain was profiled in a study of OX40 agonist ivuxolimab in advanced cancers. Points from the study as a whole: Not determined was the antigen specificity of the expanded peripheral T cells. Among the lowest peripheral clonal expansion occurred in 0.1-3.0 mg/kg partial responders. Certain nonresponders additionally had low normalized T-cell clonal expansion.

Produced via immunoSEQ multiplex PCR; TCRdb's table is partial and in-frame only. The data hold tens of thousands of clones, with approximately 88% observed a single time. This clone is a singleton in its sample. Its antigen is as yet unknown. Patients were ruled out by autoimmune disease history or systemic immunosuppression. Germline values: CDR1 MDHEN, CDR2 SYDVKM. The CDR3 covers 15 residues. V shed 5 bases, J shed 8 bases, and the junction held 11 bases outside the gene matches. The chain is built from TRBV28 and TRBJ1-2; 10 positions match TRBD1. The sequencing used CD4+ or CD8+ T cells sorted from blood, collected in a trial of the OX40 agonist ivuxolimab. This clonotype was obtained from an adult with an advanced solid tumor such as melanoma, head and neck, liver or kidney cancer. CDR3 loop: CASSLRQGAFEGYTF. CDR3 bases: TGTGCCAGCAGTCTCCGACAGGGGGCATTTGAGGGCTACACCTTC.